This T cell receptor beta chain emerged from a study of T cell responses to AZD1222 COVID-19 vaccine. Study-level findings and limits: Donor demographics were predominantly white British with a female majority; clonal diversity may be underestimated.

Some clones are missing from TCRdb's copy, which holds only in-frame ones; the method was immunoSEQ multiplex PCR. The sample carries approximately 150,000 clones, roughly 88% recorded once. Comment on this clone: As yet, its antigen is unknown.

The clonotype originates from an adult who received the AZD1222 COVID-19 vaccine. The specimen was peripheral blood, collected 28 days after the second AZD1222 dose.

This CDR3 is CATSDSQTYEQYF. CDR3 sequence (DNA): TGTGCCACCAGTGATTCACAGACCTACGAGCAGTACTTC. The V and J genes are TRBV24-1 and TRBJ2-7, with D unclear. The CDR3 consists of 13 residues. Germline V lookup: CDR1 KGHDR, CDR2 SFDVKD. Trimming cost V 2 bases and J 2 bases, with 6 bases left between them.